The 17 T cell receptor beta chains in this list originate from one sample, sequenced in a study of blood T cell repertoires in COVID-19. The data were produced by immunoSEQ multiplex PCR, yet TCRdb's version contains in-frame clones alone and is incomplete. The sample records 150,000 or so clones, approximately 80% being singletons. Material for sequencing was peripheral blood. Receptors were obtained from a man between 60 and 75 years old with active or convalescent COVID-19.

V usage is TRBV28 and J usage is TRBJ2-1; 11 bases are a match to TRBD2. The CDR3 covers 16 residues. The J segment lost 2 bases and the V segment lost 8 bases, leaving 8 bases of the junction unmatched. The germline V gene encodes CDR1 MDHEN and CDR2 SYDVKM. CDR3 protein: CASEPGLAAPYNEQFF. CDR3 DNA: TGTGCCAGCGAGCCGGGACTAGCGGCCCCCTACAATGAGCAGTTCTTC.

The chain uses TRBV19 and TRBJ1-2; no reliable D call. Per the germline V gene, CDR1 is LNHDA and CDR2 is SQIVND (reference sequence). Trimming pared 7 bases from V and 4 bases from J, leaving 19 bases between. This CDR3 has 15 residues. The CDR3: CASTADGATRYGYTF. CDR3 nucleotide sequence: TGTGCCAGTACCGCAGACGGAGCCACCCGCTATGGCTACACCTTC.

The CDR3 DNA reads as TGTGCCAGCGCGGGGGGAGGCACTGAAGCTTTCTTT. Translating it yields CASAGGGTEAFF. This chain uses TRBV27 with TRBJ1-1, with D possibly being TRBD1 (5 bases). The germline CDR1 and CDR2 sequences are MNHEY and SMNVEV (reference sequence). V lost 8 bases and J 4 bases, leaving 11 bases between the germline ends. The CDR3 is 12 amino acids.

The chain carries TRBV28 and TRBJ2-5, with a weak D call TRBD2 (6 bases). CDR1 and CDR2 (germline): MDHEN, SYDVKM. This CDR3 region has 15 residues. V lost 1 base and J 4 bases, leaving 13 bases between the germline ends. Here the CDR3 reads CASSLSPDGRETQYF. CDR3 DNA: TGTGCCAGCAGTTTATCCCCTGACGGGAGAGAGACCCAGTACTTC.

This clone was seen more than once but under ten times. This chain connects TRBV11-2 to TRBJ1-1, with 7 bases lining up with TRBD1. Germline V gene sequence: CDR1 SGHAT, CDR2 FQNNGV. Germline trimming cut 5 bases from V and 10 bases from J; bases unmatched to any gene: 10. The CDR3 length is 13 residues. The CDR3 loop is CASSPWDSEGAFF. Here the CDR3 DNA reads TGTGCCAGCAGCCCCTGGGACAGCGAGGGAGCTTTCTTT.

The rearrangement joins TRBV4-3 to TRBJ2-7; weak D call: TRBD2 (6 bases). V lost 3 bases to trimming and J lost 0 bases, with 12 bases between them. Per germline, CDR1 LGHNA and CDR2 YSLEER. CDR3 size: 15 residues. CDR3 sequence reads: CASSQSSARSYEQYF. The CDR3 DNA is TGCGCCAGCAGCCAGTCTAGCGCCCGCTCCTACGAGCAGTACTTC.

The rearrangement joins TRBV3-1 (or the pseudogene TRBV3-2) to TRBJ1-2; D uncertain. Deletions cut 1 base from V and 4 bases from J, with 10 bases between. The CDR3 consists of 14 residues. CDR1 is LGHDT, CDR2 YNNKEL, per germline (reference sequence). The CDR3 is CASSQVSRGYGYTF. The CDR3 nucleotides read TGTGCCAGCAGCCAAGTCAGCCGGGGCTATGGCTACACCTTC.

In regard to this clone: Mismatch with germline at one junction end may stem from a read error. The chain is built from TRBV6-5 and TRBJ2-5; 8 bases line up with TRBD2. The CDR3 length is 15 residues. Germline V gives CDR1 MNHEY, CDR2 SVGAGI. Written as DNA, the CDR3 is TGTGCCATCACCCCGATTAGCGGGGATCAAGAGGCCCAGTACTTC. Its translation: CAITPISGDQEAQYF.

This chain joins TRBV5-1 and TRBJ1-1; 8 bases align to TRBD1. Germline trimming cut 6 bases from V and 5 bases from J; bases unmatched to any gene: 9. The V gene's germline CDR1 is SGHRS and CDR2 YFSETQ. The CDR3 spans 14 residues. The CDR3 sequence is CASTSWTGRTEAFF. CDR3 bases: TGCGCCAGCACCTCTTGGACAGGGAGGACTGAAGCTTTCTTT.

The J gene is TRBJ2-5, the V gene TRBV6-1; a possible D gene is TRBD1 (6 bases). There are 16 residues in the CDR3. Trimming took off 1 base at V and 1 base at J, with 13 bases between the two ends. Germline CDR1 MNHNS, CDR2 SASEGT. The CDR3 reads CASSEGRGSLQETQYF. DNA of the CDR3: TGTGCCAGCAGTGAAGGAAGGGGGTCTCTCCAAGAGACCCAGTACTTC.

This clone was counted once. This chain uses TRBV28 with TRBJ1-2; possible D gene TRBD1, 5 bases. The germline gives CDR1 MDHEN, CDR2 SYDVKM. V shed 2 bases and J shed 8 bases, with 9 bases lying between them. The CDR3 extends over 12 amino acids. The CDR3 reads CASSLRGRGYTF. The DNA for the CDR3 is TGTGCCAGCAGTTTACGGGGGAGAGGCTACACCTTC.

V gene TRBV18 combines with J gene TRBJ2-1, with 13 bases fitting TRBD2. V was pared by 3 bases and J by 5 bases, with 10 bases of the junction left unmatched. The length of the CDR3 is 18 residues. Germline V gene sequence: CDR1 KGHSH, CDR2 LQKENI. Here the CDR3 reads CASSPQTSGRTAHNEQFF. Here the CDR3 DNA reads TGTGCCAGCTCACCCCAGACTAGCGGGAGGACGGCACACAATGAGCAGTTCTTC.

The sample holds a few counts of this clone. The CDR3 loop is CASSLEATRSNNEQFF. In DNA form, the CDR3 reads TGCGCCAGCAGCTTGGAAGCGACTAGGAGTAACAATGAGCAGTTCTTC. The gene calls are TRBV5-1 and TRBJ2-1; the D gene is possibly TRBD2 (6 bases). Looked up from germline, CDR1 is SGHRS and CDR2 is YFSETQ. This CDR3 has 16 amino acids. V was shortened by 0 bases and J by 5 bases, with 15 bases between the two germline ends.

This chain joins TRBV4-3 and TRBJ1-1; D is perhaps TRBD1 (5 bases). The CDR3 is made up of 16 amino acids. Germline loops: CDR1 LGHNA, CDR2 YSLEER. Trimming took off 0 bases at V and 4 bases at J, with 15 bases between the two ends. The CDR3 DNA reads TGCGCCAGCAGCCAAGATTGGGGTACAGGACCCACTGAAGCTTTCTTT. Its translation is CASSQDWGTGPTEAFF.

This chain links TRBV30 with TRBJ1-2; a weak D match, TRBD1 (6 bases). Trimming removed 4 bases at V and 8 bases at J, with 23 bases between. The CDR3 extends over 15 amino acids. The V gene's germline CDR1 is GTSNPN and CDR2 SVGIG (reference sequence). Written as DNA, the CDR3 is TGTGCCTGGATATGGGGCGAGGACAGTGGCGGGGGCTACACCTTC. It is translated as CAWIWGEDSGGGYTF.

The rearrangement links TRBV6-5 to TRBJ2-7; 10 bases fit TRBD1. V was clipped by 4 bases and J by 6 bases; unmatched bases: 12. This CDR3 is 16 amino acids long. Germline loops: CDR1 MNHEY, CDR2 SVGAGI. Here the CDR3 DNA reads TGTGCCAGCAGTTCCACCTCCGGGACAGGGGCGGTCGAGCAGTACTTC. Protein product: CASSSTSGTGAVEQYF.

This clone was detected a few times. V and J are TRBV6-5 and TRBJ1-5; TRBD1 aligns across 11 bases. The CDR3 runs 15 residues. The ends lost 4 bases at V and 6 bases at J; junction bases unmatched: 5. Germline CDR1 MNHEY, CDR2 SVGAGI. The CDR3 sequence: CASSSGTGGGQPQHF. Written as DNA, the CDR3 is TGTGCCAGCAGTTCCGGGACAGGGGGAGGTCAGCCCCAGCATTTT.